The subject of this entry is one TCR beta chain. Its cognate antigen is unknown. This specimen comes from a study of shared clonotypes between healthy human individuals. Overall study findings and caveats: The study's rarefaction showed incomplete sorted-subset sequencing despite large depth. The study found roughly 5% of naive CD4 clonotypes shared across a few donors.

The CDR3 runs 13 residues. The germline CDR1 and CDR2 sequences are SEHNR and FQNEAQ (reference sequence). Trimming cost V 3 bases and J 8 bases; bases outside gene matches: 3. Selected positively for CCR7 and CD45RO-negative, naive CD8 cells excluded terminally differentiated effector memory CD45RA+ cells. This table comes from immunoSEQ multiplex PCR, and its TCRdb copy is limited to in-frame clones, with some not included. The sample lists nearly 2 million clones, about 95% occurring once. This receptor was obtained from a man between 18 and 29 years old in good health. The chain carries TRBV7-9 and TRBJ2-1; 8 bases match TRBD2. The sample was naive CD8+ T cells sorted from blood. Written as DNA, the CDR3 is TGTGCCAGCAGCTTGCCGACTAGCGATGAGCAGTTCTTC. Its protein product is CASSLPTSDEQFF.